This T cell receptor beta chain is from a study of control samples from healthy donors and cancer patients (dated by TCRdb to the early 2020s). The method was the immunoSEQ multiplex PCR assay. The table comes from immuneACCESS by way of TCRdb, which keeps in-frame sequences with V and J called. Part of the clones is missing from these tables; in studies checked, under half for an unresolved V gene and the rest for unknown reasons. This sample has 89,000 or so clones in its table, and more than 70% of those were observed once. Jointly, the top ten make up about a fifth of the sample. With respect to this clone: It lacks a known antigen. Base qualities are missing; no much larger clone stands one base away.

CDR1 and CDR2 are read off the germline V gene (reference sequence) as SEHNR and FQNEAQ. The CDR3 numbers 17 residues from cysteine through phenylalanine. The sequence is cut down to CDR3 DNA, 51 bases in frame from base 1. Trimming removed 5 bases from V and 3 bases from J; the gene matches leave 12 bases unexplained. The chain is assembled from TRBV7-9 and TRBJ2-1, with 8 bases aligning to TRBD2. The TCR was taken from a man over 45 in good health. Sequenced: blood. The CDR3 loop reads CASSLTFREGSYNEQFF. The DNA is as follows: TGTGCCAGCAGCCTGACATTCCGGGAGGGAAGCTACAATGAGCAGTTCTTC.